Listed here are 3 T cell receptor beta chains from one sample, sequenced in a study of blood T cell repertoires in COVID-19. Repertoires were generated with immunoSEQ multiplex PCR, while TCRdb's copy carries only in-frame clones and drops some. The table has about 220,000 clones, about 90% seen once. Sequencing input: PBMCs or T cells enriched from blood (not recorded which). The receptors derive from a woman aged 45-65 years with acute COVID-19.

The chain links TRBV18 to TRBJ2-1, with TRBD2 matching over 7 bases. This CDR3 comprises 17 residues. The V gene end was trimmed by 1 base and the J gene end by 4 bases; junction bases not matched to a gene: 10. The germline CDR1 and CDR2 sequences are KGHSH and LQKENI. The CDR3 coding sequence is TGTGCCAGCTCACCACGTGGGGGAGGGCCCGATTACAATGAGCAGTTCTTC. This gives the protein CASSPRGGGPDYNEQFF.

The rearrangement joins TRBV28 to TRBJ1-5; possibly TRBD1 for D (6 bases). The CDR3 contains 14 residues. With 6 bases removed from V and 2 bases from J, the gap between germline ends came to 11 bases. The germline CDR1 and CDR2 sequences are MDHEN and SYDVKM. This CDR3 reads CASSLTGRNQPQHF. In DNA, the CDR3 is TGTGCCAGCAGCCTGACAGGCCGCAATCAGCCCCAGCATTTT.

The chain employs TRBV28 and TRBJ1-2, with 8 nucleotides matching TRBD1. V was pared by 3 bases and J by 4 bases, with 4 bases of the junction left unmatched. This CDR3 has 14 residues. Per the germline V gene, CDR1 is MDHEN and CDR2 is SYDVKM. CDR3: CASSLGQVPYGYTF. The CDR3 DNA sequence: TGTGCCAGCAGTTTGGGACAGGTTCCCTATGGCTACACCTTC.